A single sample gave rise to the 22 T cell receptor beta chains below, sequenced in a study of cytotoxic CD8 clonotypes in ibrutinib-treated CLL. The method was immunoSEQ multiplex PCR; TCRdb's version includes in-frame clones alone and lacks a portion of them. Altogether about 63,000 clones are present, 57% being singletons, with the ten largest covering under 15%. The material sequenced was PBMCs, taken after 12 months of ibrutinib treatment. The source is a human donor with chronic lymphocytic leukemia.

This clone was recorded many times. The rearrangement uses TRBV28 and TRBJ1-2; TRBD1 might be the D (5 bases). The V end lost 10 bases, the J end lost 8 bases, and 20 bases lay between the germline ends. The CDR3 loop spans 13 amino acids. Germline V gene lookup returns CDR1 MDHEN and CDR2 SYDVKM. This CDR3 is CATAGARTGGYTF. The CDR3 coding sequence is TGTGCCACCGCCGGGGCGCGGACGGGCGGCTACACCTTC.

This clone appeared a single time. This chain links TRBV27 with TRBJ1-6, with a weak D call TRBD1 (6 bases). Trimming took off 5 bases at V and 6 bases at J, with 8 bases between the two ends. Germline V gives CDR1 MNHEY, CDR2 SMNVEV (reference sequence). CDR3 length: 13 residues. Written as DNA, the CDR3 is TGTGCCAGCAGTCCCAGGGGTAATTCACCCCTCCACTTT. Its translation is CASSPRGNSPLHF.

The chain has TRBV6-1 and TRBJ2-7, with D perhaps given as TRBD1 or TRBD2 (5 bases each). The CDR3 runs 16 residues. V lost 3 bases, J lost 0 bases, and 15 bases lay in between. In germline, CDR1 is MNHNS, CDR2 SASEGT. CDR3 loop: CASSDRAGTSSYEQYF. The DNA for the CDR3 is TGTGCCAGCAGTGACAGGGCGGGCACAAGCTCCTACGAGCAGTACTTC.

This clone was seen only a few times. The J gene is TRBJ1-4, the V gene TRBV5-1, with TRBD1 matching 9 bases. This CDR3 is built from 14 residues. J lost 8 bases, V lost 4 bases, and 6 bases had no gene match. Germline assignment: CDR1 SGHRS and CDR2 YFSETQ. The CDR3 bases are TGCGCCAGCAGCGTACAGGGGGCAGGGGAAAAACTGTTTTTT. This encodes CASSVQGAGEKLFF. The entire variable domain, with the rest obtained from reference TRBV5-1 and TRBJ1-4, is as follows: KAGVTQTPRYLIKTRGQQVTLSCSPISGHRSVSWYQQTPGQGLQFLFEYFSETQRNKGNFPGRFSGRQFSNSRSEMNVSTLELGDSALYLCASSVQGAGEKLFFGSGTQLSVL.

The CDR3 region has the DNA TGCGCCAGCAGCGTTGGACAGAACAATGAGCAGTTCTTC. Translation: CASSVGQNNEQFF. The chain uses TRBV5-1 and TRBJ2-1; maybe TRBD1 (6 bases). From germline, CDR1 is SGHRS and CDR2 YFSETQ. V was pared by 4 bases and J by 5 bases, with 10 bases between. This CDR3 is 13 amino acids long.

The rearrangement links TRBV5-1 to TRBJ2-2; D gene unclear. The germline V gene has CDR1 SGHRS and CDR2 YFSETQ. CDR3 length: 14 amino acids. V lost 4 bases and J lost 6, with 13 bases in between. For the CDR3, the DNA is TGCGCCAGCAGCCCAGGACCCGTCGCCGGGGAGCTGTTTTTT. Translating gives CASSPGPVAGELFF.

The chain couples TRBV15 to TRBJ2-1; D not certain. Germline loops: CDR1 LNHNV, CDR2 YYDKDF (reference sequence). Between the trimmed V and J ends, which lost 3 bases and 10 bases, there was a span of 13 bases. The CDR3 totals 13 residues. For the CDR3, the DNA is TGTGCCACCAGCAGTCAAGGCGCCTCCGAGCAGTTCTTC. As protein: CATSSQGASEQFF.

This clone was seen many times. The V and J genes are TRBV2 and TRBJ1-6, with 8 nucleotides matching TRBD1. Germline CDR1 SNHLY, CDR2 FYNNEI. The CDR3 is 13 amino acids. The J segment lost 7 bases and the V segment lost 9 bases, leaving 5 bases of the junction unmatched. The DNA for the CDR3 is TGTGCCAGAAGCGGACAGGGCAATTCACCCCTCCACTTT. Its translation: CARSGQGNSPLHF.

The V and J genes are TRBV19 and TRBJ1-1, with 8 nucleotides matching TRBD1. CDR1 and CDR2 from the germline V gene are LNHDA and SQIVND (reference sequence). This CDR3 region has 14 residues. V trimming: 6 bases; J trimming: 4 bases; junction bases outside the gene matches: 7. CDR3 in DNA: TGTGCCAGTAGGGCGACAGGGGTTCGCACTGAAGCTTTCTTT. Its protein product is CASRATGVRTEAFF.

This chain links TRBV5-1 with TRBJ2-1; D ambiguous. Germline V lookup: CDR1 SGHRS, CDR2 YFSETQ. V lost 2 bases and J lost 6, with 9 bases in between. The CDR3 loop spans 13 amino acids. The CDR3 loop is CASSLLHPNEQFF. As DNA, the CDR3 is TGCGCCAGCAGCTTATTACACCCCAATGAGCAGTTCTTC.

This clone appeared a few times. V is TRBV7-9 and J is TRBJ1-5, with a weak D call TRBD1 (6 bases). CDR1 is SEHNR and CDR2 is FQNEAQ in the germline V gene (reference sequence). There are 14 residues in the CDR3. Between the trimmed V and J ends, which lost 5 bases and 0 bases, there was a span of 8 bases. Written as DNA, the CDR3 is TGTGCCAGCAGCCGGGACAATAGCAATCAGCCCCAGCATTTT. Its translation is CASSRDNSNQPQHF. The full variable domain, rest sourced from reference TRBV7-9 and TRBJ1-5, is DTGVSQNPRHKITKRGQNVTFRCDPISEHNRLYWYRQTLGQGPEFLTYFQNEAQLEKSRLLSDRFSAERPKGSFSTLEIQRTEQGDSAMYLCASSRDNSNQPQHFGDGTRLSIL.

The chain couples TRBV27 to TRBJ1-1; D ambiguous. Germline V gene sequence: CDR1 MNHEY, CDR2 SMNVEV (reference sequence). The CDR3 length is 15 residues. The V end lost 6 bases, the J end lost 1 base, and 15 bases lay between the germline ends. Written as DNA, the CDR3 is TGTGCCAGCAGACTACGCCTATCCGCGAACACTGAAGCTTTCTTT. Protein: CASRLRLSANTEAFF.

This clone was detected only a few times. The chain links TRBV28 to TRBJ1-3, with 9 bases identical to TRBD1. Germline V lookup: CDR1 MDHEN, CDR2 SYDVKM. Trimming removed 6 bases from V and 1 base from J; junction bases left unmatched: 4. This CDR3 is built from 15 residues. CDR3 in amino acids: CASRQGTGSGNTIYF. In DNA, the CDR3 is TGTGCCAGCAGACAGGGGACAGGGTCTGGAAACACCATATATTTT.

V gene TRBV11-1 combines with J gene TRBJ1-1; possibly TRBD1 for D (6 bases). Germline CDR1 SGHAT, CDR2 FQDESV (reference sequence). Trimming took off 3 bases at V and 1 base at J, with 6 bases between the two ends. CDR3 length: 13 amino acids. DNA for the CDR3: TGTGCCAGCAGCTTGACAGGGAACACTGAAGCTTTCTTT. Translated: CASSLTGNTEAFF.

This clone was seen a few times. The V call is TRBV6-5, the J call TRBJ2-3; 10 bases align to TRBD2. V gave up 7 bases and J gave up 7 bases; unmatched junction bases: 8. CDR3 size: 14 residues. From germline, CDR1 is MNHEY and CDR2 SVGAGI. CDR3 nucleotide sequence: TGTGCCAGCACCGGACTAGCGGAGCAGTATACGCAGTATTTT. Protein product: CASTGLAEQYTQYF.

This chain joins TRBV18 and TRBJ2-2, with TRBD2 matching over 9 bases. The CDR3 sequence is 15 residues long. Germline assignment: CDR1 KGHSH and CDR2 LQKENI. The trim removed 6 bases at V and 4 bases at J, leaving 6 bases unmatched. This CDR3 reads CASSTTSGSTGELFF. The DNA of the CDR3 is TGTGCCAGCTCCACGACTAGCGGATCCACCGGGGAGCTGTTTTTT.

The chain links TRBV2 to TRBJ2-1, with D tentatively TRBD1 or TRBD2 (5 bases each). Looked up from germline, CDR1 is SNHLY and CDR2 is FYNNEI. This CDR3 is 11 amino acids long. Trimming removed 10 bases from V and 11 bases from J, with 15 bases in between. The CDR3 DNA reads TGTGCCAAAACCCAGGGAGCGAAGCAGTTCTTC. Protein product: CAKTQGAKQFF.

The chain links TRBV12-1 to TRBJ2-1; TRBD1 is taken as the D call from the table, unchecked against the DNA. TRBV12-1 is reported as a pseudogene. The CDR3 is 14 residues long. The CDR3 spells CASSFGLSYNEQFF. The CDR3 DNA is TGTGCCAGCAGCTTTGGGCTCTCCTACAATGAGCAGTTCTTC.

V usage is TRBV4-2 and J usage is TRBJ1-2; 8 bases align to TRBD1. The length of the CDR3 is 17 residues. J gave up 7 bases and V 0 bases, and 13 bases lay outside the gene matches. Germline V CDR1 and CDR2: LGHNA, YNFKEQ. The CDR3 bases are TGTGCCAGCAGCCAAGATCGCGGAGTTGGGACAGGATCTGGCTACACCTTC. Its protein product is CASSQDRGVGTGSGYTF.

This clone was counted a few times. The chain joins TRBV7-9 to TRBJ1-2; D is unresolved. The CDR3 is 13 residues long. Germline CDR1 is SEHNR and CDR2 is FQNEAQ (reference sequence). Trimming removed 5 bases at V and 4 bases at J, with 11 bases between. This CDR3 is CASSPSPGYGYTF. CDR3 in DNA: TGTGCCAGCAGCCCCAGTCCAGGCTATGGCTACACCTTC.

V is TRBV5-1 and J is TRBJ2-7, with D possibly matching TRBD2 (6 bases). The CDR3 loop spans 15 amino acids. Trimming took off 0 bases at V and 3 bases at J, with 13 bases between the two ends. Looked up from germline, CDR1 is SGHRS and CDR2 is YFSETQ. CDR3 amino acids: CASSLDRDLLYEQYF. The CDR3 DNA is TGCGCCAGCAGCTTGGATAGGGACTTACTCTACGAGCAGTACTTC.

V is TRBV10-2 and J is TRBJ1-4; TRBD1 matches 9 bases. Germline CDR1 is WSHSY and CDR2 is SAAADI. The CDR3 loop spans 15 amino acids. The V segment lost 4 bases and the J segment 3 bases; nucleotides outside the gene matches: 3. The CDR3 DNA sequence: TGCGCCAGCAGTGCCACAGGGGGCTCTAATGAAAAACTGTTTTTT. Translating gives CASSATGGSNEKLFF.